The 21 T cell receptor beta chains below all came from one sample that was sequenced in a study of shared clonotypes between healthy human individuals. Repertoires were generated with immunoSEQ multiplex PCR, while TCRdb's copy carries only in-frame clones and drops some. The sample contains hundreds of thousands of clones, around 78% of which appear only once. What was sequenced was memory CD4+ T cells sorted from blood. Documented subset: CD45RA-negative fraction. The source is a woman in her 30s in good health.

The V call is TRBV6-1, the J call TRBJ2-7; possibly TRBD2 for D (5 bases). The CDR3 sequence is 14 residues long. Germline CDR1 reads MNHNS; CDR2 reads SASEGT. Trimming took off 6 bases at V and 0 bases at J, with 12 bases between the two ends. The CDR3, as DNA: TGTGCCAGCAGGGAGGACCTGGGCTCCTACGAGCAGTACTTC. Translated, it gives CASREDLGSYEQYF.

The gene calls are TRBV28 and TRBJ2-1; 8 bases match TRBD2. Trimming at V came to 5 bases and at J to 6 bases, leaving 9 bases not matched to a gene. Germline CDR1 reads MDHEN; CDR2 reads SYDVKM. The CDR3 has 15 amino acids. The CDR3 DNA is TGTGCCAGCAGTGGGGCCGGGACTAGGCTCAATGAGCAGTTCTTC. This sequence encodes CASSGAGTRLNEQFF.

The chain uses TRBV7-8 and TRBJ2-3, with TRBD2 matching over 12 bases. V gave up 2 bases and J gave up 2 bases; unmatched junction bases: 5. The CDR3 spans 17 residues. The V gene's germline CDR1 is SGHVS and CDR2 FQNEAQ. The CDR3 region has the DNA TGTGCCAGCAGCTTAAGGACTAGCGGGACGAACACAGATACGCAGTATTTT. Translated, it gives CASSLRTSGTNTDTQYF.

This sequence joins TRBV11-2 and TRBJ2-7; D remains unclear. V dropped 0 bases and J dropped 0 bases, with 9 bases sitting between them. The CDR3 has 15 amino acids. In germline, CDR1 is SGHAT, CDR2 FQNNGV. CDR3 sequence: CASSLDLASSYEQYF. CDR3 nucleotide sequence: TGTGCCAGCAGCTTAGATCTGGCTTCCTCCTACGAGCAGTACTTC.

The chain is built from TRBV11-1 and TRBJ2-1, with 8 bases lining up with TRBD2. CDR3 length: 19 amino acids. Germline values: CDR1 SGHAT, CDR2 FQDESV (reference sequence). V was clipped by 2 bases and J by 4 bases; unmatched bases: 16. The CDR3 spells CASSLTPSLRSGSYNEQFF. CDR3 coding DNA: TGTGCCAGCAGCTTAACGCCATCCCTTAGGAGCGGGAGTTACAATGAGCAGTTCTTC.

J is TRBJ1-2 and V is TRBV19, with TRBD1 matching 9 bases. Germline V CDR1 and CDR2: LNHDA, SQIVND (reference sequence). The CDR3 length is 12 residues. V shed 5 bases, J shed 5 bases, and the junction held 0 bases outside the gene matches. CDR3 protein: CASSGQGYGYTF. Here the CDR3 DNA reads TGTGCCAGTAGTGGACAGGGGTATGGCTACACCTTC.

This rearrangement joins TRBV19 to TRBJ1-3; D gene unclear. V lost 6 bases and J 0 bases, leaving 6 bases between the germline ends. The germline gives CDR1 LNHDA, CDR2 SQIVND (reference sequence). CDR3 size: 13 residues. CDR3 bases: TGTGCCAGTAGCAGAGTCTCTGGAAACACCATATATTTT. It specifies CASSRVSGNTIYF.

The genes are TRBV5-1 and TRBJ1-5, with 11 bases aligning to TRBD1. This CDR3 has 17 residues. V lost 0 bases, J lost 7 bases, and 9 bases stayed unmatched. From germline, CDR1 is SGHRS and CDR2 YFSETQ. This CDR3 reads CASSLVGQGASGQPQHF. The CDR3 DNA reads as TGCGCCAGCAGCTTGGTTGGACAGGGGGCATCGGGACAGCCCCAGCATTTT.

The CDR3 nucleotides are TGTGCCAGCAGTTTAGGACAGGGGGTTGGAGGTCAGCCCCAGCATTTT. It yields the protein CASSLGQGVGGQPQHF. V and J are TRBV28 and TRBJ1-5; 10 bases agree with TRBD1. This CDR3 spans 16 amino acids. J lost 6 bases, V lost 2 bases, and 7 bases had no gene match. Germline V lookup: CDR1 MDHEN, CDR2 SYDVKM.

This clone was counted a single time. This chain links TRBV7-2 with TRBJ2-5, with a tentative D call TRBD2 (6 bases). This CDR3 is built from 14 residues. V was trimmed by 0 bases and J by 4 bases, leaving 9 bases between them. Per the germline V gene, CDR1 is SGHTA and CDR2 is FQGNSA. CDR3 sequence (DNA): TGTGCCAGCAGCTTAGCCGGGAGTAGAGAGACCCAGTACTTC. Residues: CASSLAGSRETQYF.

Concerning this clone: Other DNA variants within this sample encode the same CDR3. The chain's CDR3 is CASSQGLLTYNEQFF. In nucleotides, the CDR3 is TGTGCCAGCAGCCAAGGATTACTAACCTACAATGAGCAGTTCTTC. This sequence joins TRBV7-2 and TRBJ2-1, with D hard to call. The V end was cut by 5 bases, the J end by 2 bases, with 13 bases between. The CDR3 is made up of 15 amino acids. Germline CDR1 is SGHTA and CDR2 is FQGNSA.

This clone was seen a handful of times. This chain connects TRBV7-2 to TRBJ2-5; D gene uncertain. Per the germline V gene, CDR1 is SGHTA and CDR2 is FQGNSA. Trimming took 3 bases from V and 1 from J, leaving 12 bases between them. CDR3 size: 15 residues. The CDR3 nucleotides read TGTGCCAGCAGCTTGGGTAGACTCCTCCAAGAGACCCAGTACTTC. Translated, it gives CASSLGRLLQETQYF.

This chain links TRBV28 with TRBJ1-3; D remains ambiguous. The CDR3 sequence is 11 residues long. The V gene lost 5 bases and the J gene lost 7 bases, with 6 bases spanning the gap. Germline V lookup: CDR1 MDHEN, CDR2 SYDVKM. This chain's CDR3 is CASSDQNTIYF. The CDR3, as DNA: TGTGCCAGCAGTGATCAGAACACCATATATTTT. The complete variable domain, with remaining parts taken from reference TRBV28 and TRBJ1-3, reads DVKVTQSSRYLVKRTGEKVFLECVQDMDHENMFWYRQDPGLGLRLIYFSYDVKMKEKGDIPEGYSVSREKKERFSLILESASTNQTSMYLCASSDQNTIYFGEGSWLTVV.

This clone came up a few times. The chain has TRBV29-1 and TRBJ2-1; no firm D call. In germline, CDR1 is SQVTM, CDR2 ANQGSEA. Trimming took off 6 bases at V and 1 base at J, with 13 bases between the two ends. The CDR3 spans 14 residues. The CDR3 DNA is TGCAGCGTCACGGATTCCCTTTCCTACAATGAGCAGTTCTTC. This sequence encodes CSVTDSLSYNEQFF.

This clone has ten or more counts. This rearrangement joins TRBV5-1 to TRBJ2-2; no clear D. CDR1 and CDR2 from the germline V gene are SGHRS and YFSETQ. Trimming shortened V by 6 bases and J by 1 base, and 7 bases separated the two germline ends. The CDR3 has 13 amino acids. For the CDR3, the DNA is TGCGCCAGCAAGGGTCAGAACACCGGGGAGCTGTTTTTT. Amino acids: CASKGQNTGELFF.

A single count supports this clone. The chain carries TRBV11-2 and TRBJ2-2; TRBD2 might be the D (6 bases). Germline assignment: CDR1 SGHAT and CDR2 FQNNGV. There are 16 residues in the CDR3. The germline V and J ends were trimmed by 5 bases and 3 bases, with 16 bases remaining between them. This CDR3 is CASSHPRGTYTGELFF. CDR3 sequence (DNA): TGTGCCAGCAGCCACCCCCGGGGGACCTACACCGGGGAGCTGTTTTTT.

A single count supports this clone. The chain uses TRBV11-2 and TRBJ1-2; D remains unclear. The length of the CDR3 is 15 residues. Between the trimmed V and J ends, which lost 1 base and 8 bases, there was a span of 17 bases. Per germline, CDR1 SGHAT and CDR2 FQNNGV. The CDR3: CASSLGGNPTRGYTF. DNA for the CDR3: TGTGCCAGCAGCTTAGGCGGTAATCCCACTAGGGGCTACACCTTC.

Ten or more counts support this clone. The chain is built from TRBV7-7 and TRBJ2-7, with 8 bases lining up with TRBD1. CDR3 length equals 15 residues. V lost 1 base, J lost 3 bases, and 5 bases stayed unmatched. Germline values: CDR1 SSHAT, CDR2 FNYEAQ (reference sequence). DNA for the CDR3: TGTGCCAGCAGCTTAGTGCGGACAGGGATCTACGAGCAGTACTTC. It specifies CASSLVRTGIYEQYF.

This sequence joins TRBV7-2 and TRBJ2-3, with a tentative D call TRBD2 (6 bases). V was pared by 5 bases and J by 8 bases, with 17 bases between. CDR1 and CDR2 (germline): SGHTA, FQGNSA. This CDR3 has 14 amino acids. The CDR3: CASSQNGGPGTQYF. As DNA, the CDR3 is TGTGCCAGCAGCCAGAACGGAGGGCCGGGTACGCAGTATTTT.

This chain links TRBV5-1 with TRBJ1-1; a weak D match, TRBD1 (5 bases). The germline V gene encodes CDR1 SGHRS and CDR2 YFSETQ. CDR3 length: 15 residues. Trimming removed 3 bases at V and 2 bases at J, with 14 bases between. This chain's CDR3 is CASSSPGTDNTEAFF. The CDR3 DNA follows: TGCGCCAGCAGCTCCCCCGGGACGGATAACACTGAAGCTTTCTTT.

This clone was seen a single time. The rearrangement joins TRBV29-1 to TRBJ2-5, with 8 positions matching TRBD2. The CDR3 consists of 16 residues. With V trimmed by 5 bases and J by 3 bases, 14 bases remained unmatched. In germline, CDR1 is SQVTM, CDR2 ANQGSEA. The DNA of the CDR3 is TGCAGCGTTCCCGTATCCGGGAGGGCAAAGAAAGAGACCCAGTACTTC. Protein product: CSVPVSGRAKKETQYF.